These 25 T cell receptor beta chains were all obtained from the same sample, sequenced in a study of control samples from healthy donors and cancer patients (dated by TCRdb to 2018 to 2020). The library was made by the immunoSEQ multiplex PCR assay. TCRdb's version of the immuneACCESS table is confined to in-frame rearrangements and falls short of the full clone set. An unresolved V gene accounts for under half of the shortfall where checked; the remainder is of unknown origin. For this sample there are some 76,000 clones; roughly 90% appear just once. The ten largest clonotypes hold under 20% of the sample. The material sequenced was PBMCs. Receptor source: a man aged 60-69 years with lung cancer.

The chain couples TRBV3-1 (or the pseudogene TRBV3-2) to TRBJ2-7, with a tentative D call TRBD2 (6 bases). The CDR3 consists of 14 residues. Trimming removed 4 bases at V and 0 bases at J, with 10 bases between. The germline gives CDR1 LGHDT, CDR2 YNNKEL (reference sequence). For the CDR3, the DNA is TGTGCCAGCAGCCCCCGGACTAACTCCTACGAGCAGTACGTC. Its translation is CASSPRTNSYEQYV.

V gene TRBV18 combines with J gene TRBJ1-5, with a weak D call TRBD1 (6 bases). The germline V and J ends were trimmed by 3 bases and 3 bases, with 21 bases remaining between them. The CDR3 has 18 residues. Germline lookup yields CDR1 KGHSH and CDR2 LQKENI. DNA of the CDR3: TGTGCCAGCTCACCTAACCCTCCTTCACAGGGTTCCAATCAGCCCCAGCATTTT. Protein product: CASSPNPPSQGSNQPQHF. The whole variable domain, filled in from reference TRBV18 and TRBJ1-5, reads NAGVMQNPRHLVRRRGQEARLRCSPMKGHSHVYWYRQLPEEGLKFMVYLQKENIIDESGMPKERFSAEFPKEGPSILRIQQVVRGDSAAYFCASSPNPPSQGSNQPQHFGDGTRLSIL.

V usage is TRBV6-6 and J usage is TRBJ1-5; D call uncertain. Germline-derived CDR1 and CDR2 are MNHNY and SVGAGI (reference sequence). The V gene lost 7 bases and the J gene lost 5 bases, with 15 bases spanning the gap. The length of the CDR3 is 14 residues. CDR3: CASIGTGIDQPQHF. For the CDR3, the DNA is TGTGCCAGCATTGGAACCGGGATCGATCAGCCCCAGCATTTT.

The J gene is TRBJ1-1, the V gene TRBV19; D gene unclear. The CDR3 has 13 residues. Germline values: CDR1 LNHDA, CDR2 SQIVND (reference sequence). The V end lost 3 bases, the J end lost 0 bases, and 5 bases lay between the germline ends. CDR3 sequence reads: CASSISLNTEAFF. The CDR3 DNA sequence: TGTGCCAGTAGTATCTCGTTGAACACTGAAGCTTTCTTT.

V usage is TRBV7-2 and J usage is TRBJ1-5; possibly TRBD1 for D (6 bases). Germline loops: CDR1 SGHTA, CDR2 FQGNSA. The CDR3 loop spans 15 amino acids. V lost 5 bases and J 6 bases, leaving 17 bases between the germline ends. DNA of the CDR3: TGTGCCAGCAGCCTACAGGGATCGGTCGGTCAGCCCCAGCATTTT. It specifies CASSLQGSVGQPQHF.

The J gene is TRBJ1-1, the V gene TRBV14; no clear D gene. CDR3 length equals 13 residues. Germline lookup yields CDR1 SGHDN and CDR2 FVKESK. V dropped 4 bases and J dropped 5 bases, with 11 bases sitting between them. The CDR3 sequence is CASSRSIGTEAFF. For the CDR3, the DNA is TGTGCCAGCAGCCGTTCGATCGGGACTGAAGCTTTCTTT.

The CDR3 sequence is CASTRQGALEKLFF. For the CDR3, the DNA is TGTGCCAGCACCCGCCAAGGGGCGCTTGAAAAACTGTTTTTT. The chain carries TRBV6-6 and TRBJ1-4; a possible D gene is TRBD1 (5 bases). Trimming took 7 bases from V and 7 from J, leaving 16 bases between them. This CDR3 has 14 residues. Germline-derived CDR1 and CDR2 are MNHNY and SVGAGI (reference sequence).

The chain is built from TRBV2 and TRBJ2-5; 8 bases are a match to TRBD1. V shed 8 bases, J shed 2 bases, and the junction held 19 bases outside the gene matches. The CDR3 has 18 amino acids. The germline CDR1 and CDR2 sequences are SNHLY and FYNNEI. The CDR3, as DNA: TGTGCCAGCGCCAAGCCCCCCTCCGCGGACAGGGCTCAAGAGACCCAGTACTTC. Translation: CASAKPPSADRAQETQYF. The whole variable domain, remainder taken from reference TRBV2 and TRBJ2-5, is EPEVTQTPSHQVTQMGQEVILRCVPISNHLYFYWYRQILGQKVEFLVSFYNNEISEKSEIFDDQFSVERPDGSNFTLKIRSTKLEDSAMYFCASAKPPSADRAQETQYFGPGTRLLVL.

This chain joins TRBV20-1 and TRBJ1-3; D remains ambiguous. Germline V lookup: CDR1 DFQATT, CDR2 SNEGSKA (reference sequence). The CDR3 length is 14 residues. V was pared by 3 bases and J by 5 bases, with 14 bases between. CDR3 protein: CSASLGAARNTIYF. The CDR3 region has the DNA TGCAGTGCTAGTTTGGGAGCGGCAAGAAACACCATATATTTT.

This rearrangement joins TRBV12-3 or TRBV12-4 to TRBJ2-7, with D possibly called TRBD1 or TRBD2 (6 bases each). This CDR3 is built from 12 residues. Trimming removed 1 base from V and 6 bases from J, with 7 bases in between. The CDR3 region is CASSLGGAEQYV. The CDR3 nucleotides read TGTGCCAGCAGTTTAGGGGGGGCCGAGCAGTACGTC.

This clone was observed once. Since the CDR3 does not end with the conserved phenylalanine or tryptophan, this likely comes from a read error. V is TRBV11-2 and J is TRBJ1-6; 7 nucleotides line up with TRBD1. Germline V gives CDR1 SGHAT, CDR2 FQNNGV. There are 14 residues in the CDR3. The ends lost 5 bases at V and 7 bases at J; junction bases unmatched: 5. CDR3 coding DNA: TGTGCCAGCAGCCTTTTACAGGGGAATTCACCCCTCCACCTT. It encodes CASSLLQGNSPLHL.

The chain employs TRBV5-4 and TRBJ2-1; unclear D gene. The V and J ends lost 7 bases and 0 bases respectively, with 5 bases between them. This CDR3 has 12 amino acids. Per the germline V gene, CDR1 is SGHNT and CDR2 is YYREEE (reference sequence). The CDR3 loop is CASESSYNEQFF. The DNA for the CDR3 is TGTGCCAGCGAAAGCTCCTACAATGAGCAGTTCTTC.

This clone was counted between two and nine times. The rearrangement links TRBV6-5 to TRBJ1-2; D remains ambiguous. CDR3 length: 13 amino acids. V lost 5 bases to trimming and J lost 6 bases, with 13 bases between them. Germline CDR1 MNHEY, CDR2 SVGAGI. The CDR3 sequence: CASSPIYPNGYTF. DNA of the CDR3: TGTGCCAGCAGTCCGATTTATCCGAATGGCTACACCTTC.

The V gene is TRBV27, the J gene TRBJ2-7; TRBD1 agrees at 9 bases. Germline values: CDR1 MNHEY, CDR2 SMNVEV (reference sequence). Germline trimming cut 3 bases from V and 3 bases from J; bases unmatched to any gene: 6. The CDR3 has 15 residues. The CDR3 DNA is TGTGCCAGCAGTTTGGGGACAGGGATCAGCTACGAGCAGTACTTC. Translation: CASSLGTGISYEQYF.

This chain joins TRBV6-5 and TRBJ1-1; no clear D gene. Germline loops: CDR1 MNHEY, CDR2 SVGAGI. The CDR3 contains 12 residues. V gave up 6 bases and J gave up 2 bases, with 7 bases separating them. The CDR3 nucleotides read TGTGCCAGCAGGGGTATCAACACTGAAGCTTTCTTT. Translation: CASRGINTEAFF.

This clone has a handful of counts. In nucleotides, the CDR3 is TGTGCCAGCAGTGACAACAGGGCTCCCAATCAGCCCCAGCATTTT. It translates to CASSDNRAPNQPQHF. The chain recombines TRBV2 with TRBJ1-5; D possibly corresponds to TRBD1 (6 bases). V shed 3 bases and J shed 3 bases, with 12 bases lying between them. Germline-derived CDR1 and CDR2 are SNHLY and FYNNEI. The CDR3 is 15 amino acids. Full variable domain (missing parts from reference TRBV2 and TRBJ1-5): EPEVTQTPSHQVTQMGQEVILRCVPISNHLYFYWYRQILGQKVEFLVSFYNNEISEKSEIFDDQFSVERPDGSNFTLKIRSTKLEDSAMYFCASSDNRAPNQPQHFGDGTRLSIL.

The gene calls are TRBV19 and TRBJ2-1, with D possibly being TRBD2 (7 bases). The V and J ends lost 3 bases and 3 bases respectively, with 15 bases between them. This CDR3 comprises 16 residues. Germline V gives CDR1 LNHDA, CDR2 SQIVND (reference sequence). The CDR3 loop reads CASSIMAGAIYNEQFF. Written as DNA, the CDR3 is TGTGCCAGTAGTATTATGGCGGGGGCTATCTACAATGAGCAGTTCTTC.

This sequence joins TRBV7-3 and TRBJ1-1, with D possibly matching TRBD1 (5 bases). The CDR3 runs to 13 residues. V was pared by 4 bases and J by 3 bases, with 9 bases between. CDR1 is SGHTA, CDR2 FQGTGA, per germline. CDR3 residues: CASSSDSYTEAFF. In DNA form, the CDR3 reads TGTGCCAGCAGCTCCGACAGTTACACTGAAGCTTTCTTT.

The rearrangement joins TRBV30 to TRBJ2-5, with D possibly TRBD2 on 6 matching bases. The CDR3 is made up of 14 amino acids. Germline V gene lookup returns CDR1 GTSNPN and CDR2 SVGIG (reference sequence). Deletions cut 4 bases from V and 2 bases from J, with 14 bases between. The CDR3 reads CAWTTGLPQETQYF. In DNA form, the CDR3 reads TGTGCCTGGACCACGGGACTCCCACAAGAGACCCAGTACTTC.

The chain has TRBV6-5 and TRBJ2-7; 9 bases match TRBD1. Germline V gene data show CDR1 as MNHEY and CDR2 as SVGAGI. Losses at the gene ends were 5 bases for V and 1 base for J; bases not matched to a gene: 3. The CDR3 extends over 14 amino acids. The CDR3 spells CASSRQGGSYEQYV. For the CDR3, the DNA is TGTGCCAGCAGTAGACAGGGGGGATCCTACGAGCAGTACGTC.

V and J are TRBV18 and TRBJ1-1; the D is unclear. The length of the CDR3 is 13 residues. Trimming pared 7 bases from V and 6 bases from J, leaving 15 bases between. Germline CDR1 is KGHSH and CDR2 is LQKENI. The CDR3 nucleotides are TGTGCCAGCTTGCCTCTTCTGCGAGCTGAAGCTTTCTTT. It translates to CASLPLLRAEAFF.

This clone came up once. The chain is built from TRBV5-1 and TRBJ1-2; 7 bases map to TRBD1. Germline V lookup: CDR1 SGHRS, CDR2 YFSETQ. CDR3 length: 14 residues. The trim removed 3 bases at V and 8 bases at J, leaving 10 bases unmatched. CDR3 loop: CASSSLQGNWGYTF. The CDR3, as DNA: TGCGCCAGCAGCTCTCTACAGGGGAATTGGGGCTACACCTTC.

The chain carries TRBV30 and TRBJ1-1; D is undetermined. Trimming took off 5 bases at V and 4 bases at J, with 14 bases between the two ends. The CDR3 covers 13 residues. Germline CDR1 and CDR2: GTSNPN and SVGIG (reference sequence). In DNA form, the CDR3 reads TGTGCCTGGGAACTTCACAAGGGCACTGAAGCTTTCTTT. This encodes CAWELHKGTEAFF.

The gene calls are TRBV3-1 (or the pseudogene TRBV3-2) and TRBJ1-2; 7 bases are a match to TRBD1. V lost 4 bases, J lost 8 bases, and 4 bases stayed unmatched. CDR3 length: 12 residues. Germline V gives CDR1 LGHDT, CDR2 YNNKEL (reference sequence). As DNA, the CDR3 is TGTGCCAGCAGCCGGACAGGCCAAGGCTACACCTTC. It codes for CASSRTGQGYTF.

The gene calls are TRBV6-5 and TRBJ2-2, with D possibly matching TRBD2 (6 bases). CDR3 length: 14 amino acids. V was clipped by 3 bases and J by 10 bases, with 15 bases between them. CDR1 is MNHEY and CDR2 is SVGAGI in the germline V gene. CDR3 DNA sequence: TGTGCCAGCAGTTATGGAGGGGAGCGAATGGAGCTGTTTTTT. As protein: CASSYGGERMELFF.